These T cell receptor beta chains were read from a single sample in a study of blood T cell repertoires in COVID-19. Here immunoSEQ multiplex PCR was the method, and the copy in TCRdb shows in-frame clones only, minus some. The sample has about 59,000 clones, around 90% seen once. Sequenced input: peripheral blood. Receptor source: an elderly man with acute or convalescent COVID-19. CDR3s include the opening cysteine and the closing phenylalanine or tryptophan. The D gene is left open where the match is weak. Clone size, where shown, is once, few, many, or a class for clones that have expanded.

v_gene	abundance	d_gene	j_gene	CDR3nt	CDR3aa
TRBV7-8	NA	NA	TRBJ2-7	TGTGCCAGCAGCCTTAGCGGAAACTACGAGCAGTACTTC	CASSLSGNYEQYF
TRBV5-1	once	NA	TRBJ1-4	TGCGCCAGCAGCCTGGTAGGGGCTAATGAAAAACTGTTTTTT	CASSLVGANEKLFF
TRBV30	NA	NA	TRBJ1-1	TGTGCCTGGAGTGTGCAACGGGGTGAAGCTTTCTTT	CAWSVQRGEAFF
TRBV27	NA	NA	TRBJ1-1	TGTGCCAGCAGTTTTTCTACTTTGGGGGGCACTGAAGCTTTCTTT	CASSFSTLGGTEAFF
TRBV5-1	NA	NA	TRBJ2-7	TGCGCCAGCAGCTTATCGACAGAGCAGAACGAGCAGTACTTC	CASSLSTEQNEQYF
TRBV28	NA	TRBD2	TRBJ2-7	TGTGCCAGCAGTTTCCCCAGCGGGGACGGACGCTACGAGCAGTACTTC	CASSFPSGDGRYEQYF
TRBV6-6	NA	TRBD1	TRBJ1-1	TGTGCCAGCAGTTACGATTCAGGGGGCCGGCCTGAAGCTTTCTTT	CASSYDSGGRPEAFF
TRBV9	once	NA	TRBJ2-5	TGTGCCAGCAGCGTAGGAGGGCTGGGGACCCAGTACTTC	CASSVGGLGTQYF
TRBV29-1	NA	NA	TRBJ2-1	TGCAGCGTTGAACTTTTGGCGGCCTACAATGAGCAGTTCTTC	CSVELLAAYNEQFF
TRBV6-5	NA	NA	TRBJ1-1	TGTGCCAGCAGGGACGGACACTCTAACACTGAAGCTTTCTTT	CASRDGHSNTEAFF
TRBV13	few	NA	TRBJ1-4	TGTGCCAGCAGCTTAGGAGGGTACGGAGGCGAAAAACTGTTTTTT	CASSLGGYGGEKLFF
TRBV5-1	NA	TRBD2	TRBJ2-4	TGCGCCAGCAGCTTTCGACTAGCGGGGGGTGAGGCCAAAAACATTCAGTACTTC	CASSFRLAGGEAKNIQYF
TRBV7-8	NA	NA	TRBJ2-7	TGTGCCAGCAGCCCCTTGGGCAGGGTAACCTACGAGCAGTACTTC	CASSPLGRVTYEQYF
TRBV3-1/TRBV3-2	NA	NA	TRBJ2-7	TGTGCCAGCAGCCAAGGATGGACACCCCTTGGCGAGCAGTACTTC	CASSQGWTPLGEQYF
TRBV18	NA	NA	TRBJ1-1	TGTGCCAGCTCACCGGCGGAGAACACTGAAGCTTTCTTT	CASSPAENTEAFF
TRBV7-8	NA	NA	TRBJ2-7	TGTGCCAGCAGCCCCTCTTCAGGGATAGTATCCTACGAGCAGTACTTC	CASSPSSGIVSYEQYF
TRBV5-6	NA	NA	TRBJ1-3	TGTGCCAGCAGCTTGGTTGGAGCGGCGGACACCATATATTTT	CASSLVGAADTIYF
TRBV7-8	NA	NA	TRBJ2-1	TGTGCCAGCAGCTTAGCGAGGTTCAATGAGCAGTTCTTC	CASSLARFNEQFF
TRBV11-2	NA	TRBD2	TRBJ2-5	TGTGCCAGCACCGTAGGACTAGCGAGCCAAGAGACCCAGTACTTC	CASTVGLASQETQYF
TRBV18	NA	TRBD1	TRBJ2-7	TGTGCCAGCTCACGACCTAGGACAGGGGATACGGACGAGCAGTACTTC	CASSRPRTGDTDEQYF
TRBV29-1	NA	NA	TRBJ2-2	TGCAGCGTTGAAGATATAGAAGTCGGCACCGGGGAGCTGTTTTTT	CSVEDIEVGTGELFF
TRBV3-1/TRBV3-2	NA	TRBD1	TRBJ1-6	TGTGCCAGCAGCCAGCCCGACAGGGGGCGTCGGGCCCTCCACTTT	CASSQPDRGRRALHF
TRBV6-5	NA	TRBD1	TRBJ2-5	TGTGCCAGCGCACAGGGGATGGAGACCCAGTACTTC	CASAQGMETQYF
TRBV9	NA	TRBD1	TRBJ1-2	TGTGCCAGCAGCGAGAGGGGGGAACAGGGGCACTATGGCTACACCTTC	CASSERGEQGHYGYTF
TRBV4-1	NA	NA	TRBJ1-2	TGCGCCAGCAGCCAAGGTCCCGCGGACTATGGCTACACCTTC	CASSQGPADYGYTF
TRBV3-1/TRBV3-2	NA	TRBD1	TRBJ2-5	TGTGCCAGCAGCCAAACGACAGGGGGCGGGGAGACCCAGTACTTC	CASSQTTGGGETQYF
TRBV12-3/TRBV12-4	NA	TRBD1	TRBJ1-2	TGTGCCAGCAGTGACAGGGGGCGCGGCTACACCTTC	CASSDRGRGYTF
TRBV5-1	NA	NA	TRBJ2-7	TGCGCCAGCAGGGGTTCGGGCTCCTACGAGCAGTACTTC	CASRGSGSYEQYF
TRBV14	NA	NA	TRBJ2-3	TGTGCCAGCAGCCAAGATATCCGCACAGATACGCAGTATTTT	CASSQDIRTDTQYF
TRBV13	NA	TRBD1	TRBJ1-4	TGTGCCAGCAGCCCATGGACAGGGACCGGCCCTGAAAAACTGTTTTTT	CASSPWTGTGPEKLFF
TRBV25-1	NA	NA	TRBJ1-2	TGTGCCAGCAGTGAAACCGGAGACCTAGCTAACTATGGCTACACCTTC	CASSETGDLANYGYTF
TRBV6-6	NA	NA	TRBJ1-2	TGTGCCAGCAGCCCCGACAGATTTTGGGGCGGCTACACCTTC	CASSPDRFWGGYTF
TRBV4-1	NA	TRBD2	TRBJ2-1	TGCGCCAGCAGCCAACCGGGACTAGCGACCTACAATGAGCAGTTCTTC	CASSQPGLATYNEQFF
TRBV21-1	once	NA	TRBJ1-5	TGTGCCAGCTTGGGGCAGGGGGCATCTCAGCCCCAGCATTTT	CASLGQGASQPQHF
TRBV6-6	NA	TRBD1	TRBJ2-7	TGTGCCAGCAGAGAACAAGGACAGGGAACCTACGAGCAGTACTTC	CASREQGQGTYEQYF
TRBV6-5	NA	NA	TRBJ1-2	TGTGCCAGCAGTCAGAGTGGGCTGGGTCAGGGCTACACCTTC	CASSQSGLGQGYTF
TRBV6-1	NA	NA	TRBJ1-1	TGTGCCAGCAGTGAAGCCCGGAGGGGAGTCACTGAAGCTTTCTTT	CASSEARRGVTEAFF
TRBV7-2	NA	TRBD1	TRBJ2-7	TGTGCCAGCAGCCCACAGGGGGGTGGGTACGAGCAGTACTTC	CASSPQGGGYEQYF
TRBV3-1/TRBV3-2	NA	TRBD1	TRBJ1-2	TGTGCCAGCAGCCCAGGGACAGGGACCTCGTATGGCTACACCTTC	CASSPGTGTSYGYTF
TRBV18	NA	NA	TRBJ1-1	TGTGCCAGCTCACCTTGGCAGGAGAACACTGAAGCTTTCTTT	CASSPWQENTEAFF
TRBV25-1	NA	TRBD1	TRBJ1-4	TGTGCCAGCAGTGCCAGGGGGAGACGAGATGAAAAACTGTTTTTT	CASSARGRRDEKLFF
TRBV28	NA	NA	TRBJ1-1	TGTGTGAGCGGCAACACTGAAGCTTTCTTT	CVSGNTEAFF
TRBV6-5	NA	TRBD1	TRBJ1-2	TGTGCCAGCAGTTACTCCTCGCAGGGGGTGGACTATGGCTACACCTTC	CASSYSSQGVDYGYTF
TRBV5-8	NA	TRBD1	TRBJ1-4	TGTGCCAGCAGCGTCACTGGAGGGGGCACTAATGAAAAACTGTTTTTT	CASSVTGGGTNEKLFF
TRBV7-9	NA	TRBD1	TRBJ1-2	TGTGCCAGCAGCTGGGGACAGCCAAACGGCACCTTC	CASSWGQPNGTF
TRBV4-1	few	NA	TRBJ1-5	TGCGCCAGCAGCCAAGATGGGCAGCCCTATAGCAATCAGCCCCAGCATTTT	CASSQDGQPYSNQPQHF
TRBV7-2	NA	NA	TRBJ1-1	TGTGCCAGCAGCTACACGGAGACTGAAGCTTTCTTT	CASSYTETEAFF
TRBV9	NA	TRBD2	TRBJ2-3	TGTGCCAGCAGCTCGCAGGGCGGGGGAGGTGGAACAGATACGCAGTATTTT	CASSSQGGGGGTDTQYF
TRBV5-4	NA	NA	TRBJ1-1	TGTGCCAGCCACAGAAGGGGGGGGGAAGAAGCTTTCTTT	CASHRRGGEEAFF